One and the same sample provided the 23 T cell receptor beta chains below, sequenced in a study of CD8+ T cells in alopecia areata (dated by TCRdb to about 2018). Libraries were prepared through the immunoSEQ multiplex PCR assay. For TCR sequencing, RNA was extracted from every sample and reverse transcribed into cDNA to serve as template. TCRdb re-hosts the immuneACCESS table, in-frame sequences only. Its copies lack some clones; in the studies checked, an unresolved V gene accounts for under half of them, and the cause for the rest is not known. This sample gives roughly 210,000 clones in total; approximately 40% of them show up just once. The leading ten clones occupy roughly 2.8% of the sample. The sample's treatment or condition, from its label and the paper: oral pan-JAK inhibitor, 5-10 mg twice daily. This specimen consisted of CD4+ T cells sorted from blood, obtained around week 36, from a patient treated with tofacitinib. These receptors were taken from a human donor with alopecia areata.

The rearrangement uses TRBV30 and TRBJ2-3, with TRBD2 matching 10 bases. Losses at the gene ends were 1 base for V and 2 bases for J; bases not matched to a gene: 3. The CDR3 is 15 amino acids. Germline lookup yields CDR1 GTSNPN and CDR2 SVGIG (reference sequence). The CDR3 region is CAWSGGLADTDTQYF. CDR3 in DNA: TGTGCCTGGAGTGGCGGACTAGCGGACACAGATACGCAGTATTTT.

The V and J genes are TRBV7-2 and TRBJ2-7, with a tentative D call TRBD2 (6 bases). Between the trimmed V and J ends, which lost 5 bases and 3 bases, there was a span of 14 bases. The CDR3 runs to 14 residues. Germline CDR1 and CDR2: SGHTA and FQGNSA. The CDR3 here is CASSPGLKNYEQYF. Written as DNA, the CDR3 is TGTGCCAGCAGCCCGGGACTGAAAAACTACGAGCAGTACTTC.

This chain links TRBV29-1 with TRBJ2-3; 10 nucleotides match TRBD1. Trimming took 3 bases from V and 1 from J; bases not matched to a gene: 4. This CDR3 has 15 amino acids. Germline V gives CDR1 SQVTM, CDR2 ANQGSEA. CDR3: CSVDGGTGGTDTQYF. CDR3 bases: TGCAGCGTTGATGGTGGGACAGGGGGCACAGATACGCAGTATTTT.

This CDR3 is CATSRDLRTGANVLTF. CDR3 DNA sequence: TGTGCCACCAGCAGAGACCTCCGGACTGGGGCCAACGTCCTGACTTTC. The V call is TRBV15, the J call TRBJ2-6; D remains ambiguous. Germline lookup yields CDR1 LNHNV and CDR2 YYDKDF (reference sequence). Trimming shortened V by 0 bases and J by 2 bases, and 8 bases separated the two germline ends. The CDR3 totals 16 residues.

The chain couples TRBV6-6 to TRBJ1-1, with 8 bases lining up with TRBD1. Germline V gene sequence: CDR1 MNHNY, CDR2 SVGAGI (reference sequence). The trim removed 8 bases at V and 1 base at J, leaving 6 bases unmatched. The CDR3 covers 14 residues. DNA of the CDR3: TGTGCCAGCGTTCAGGGGGCCGGGAACACTGAAGCTTTCTTT. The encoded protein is CASVQGAGNTEAFF.

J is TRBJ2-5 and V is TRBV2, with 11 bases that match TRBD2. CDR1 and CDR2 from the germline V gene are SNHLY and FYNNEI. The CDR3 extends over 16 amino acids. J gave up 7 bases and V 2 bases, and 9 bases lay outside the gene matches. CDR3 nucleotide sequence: TGTGCCAGCAGTGAAACTAGCGGGAGAGGAAGGGGGACCCAGTACTTC. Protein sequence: CASSETSGRGRGTQYF.

CDR3 loop: CASSYSTGRTYEQYF. The CDR3 DNA sequence: TGTGCCAGCAGTTACTCGACTGGGCGGACCTACGAGCAGTACTTC. The V and J genes are TRBV6-5 and TRBJ2-7, with D hard to call. The length of the CDR3 is 15 residues. Deletions cut 0 bases from V and 2 bases from J, with 11 bases between. CDR1 and CDR2 from the germline V gene are MNHEY and SVGAGI.

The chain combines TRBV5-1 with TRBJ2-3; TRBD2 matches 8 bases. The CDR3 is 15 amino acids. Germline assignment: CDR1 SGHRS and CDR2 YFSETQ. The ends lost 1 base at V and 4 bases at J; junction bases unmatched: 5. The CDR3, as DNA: TGCGCCAGCAGCTTGAGCGGGAGCGGCGCAGATACGCAGTATTTT. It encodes CASSLSGSGADTQYF.

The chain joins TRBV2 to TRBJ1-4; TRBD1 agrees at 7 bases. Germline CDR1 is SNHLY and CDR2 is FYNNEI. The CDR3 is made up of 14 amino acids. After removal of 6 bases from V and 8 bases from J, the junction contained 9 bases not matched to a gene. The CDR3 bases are TGTGCCAGCAGAGATTACAGGGGCGGCGAAAAACTGTTTTTT. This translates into CASRDYRGGEKLFF.

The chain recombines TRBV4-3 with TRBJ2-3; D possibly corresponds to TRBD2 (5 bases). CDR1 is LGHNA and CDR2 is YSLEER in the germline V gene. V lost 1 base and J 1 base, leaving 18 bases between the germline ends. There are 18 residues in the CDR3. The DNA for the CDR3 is TGCGCCAGCAGCCAAGTGGCATCGAGGGCCGGAGGCACAGATACGCAGTATTTT. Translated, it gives CASSQVASRAGGTDTQYF.

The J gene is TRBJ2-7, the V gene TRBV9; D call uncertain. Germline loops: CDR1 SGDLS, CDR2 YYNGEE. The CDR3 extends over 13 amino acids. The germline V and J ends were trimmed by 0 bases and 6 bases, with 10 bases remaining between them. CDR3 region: CASSVGALSEQYF. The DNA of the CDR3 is TGTGCCAGCAGCGTAGGAGCCCTCTCCGAGCAGTACTTC.

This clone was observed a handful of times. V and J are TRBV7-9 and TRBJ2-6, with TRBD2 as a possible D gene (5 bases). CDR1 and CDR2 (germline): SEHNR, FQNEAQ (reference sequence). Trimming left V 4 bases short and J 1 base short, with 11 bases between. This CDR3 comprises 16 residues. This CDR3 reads CASSSRGVSGANVLTF. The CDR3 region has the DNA TGTGCCAGCAGCTCTCGGGGAGTATCTGGGGCCAACGTCCTGACTTTC. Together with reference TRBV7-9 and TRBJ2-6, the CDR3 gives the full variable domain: DTGVSQNPRHKITKRGQNVTFRCDPISEHNRLYWYRQTLGQGPEFLTYFQNEAQLEKSRLLSDRFSAERPKGSFSTLEIQRTEQGDSAMYLCASSSRGVSGANVLTFGAGSRLTVL.

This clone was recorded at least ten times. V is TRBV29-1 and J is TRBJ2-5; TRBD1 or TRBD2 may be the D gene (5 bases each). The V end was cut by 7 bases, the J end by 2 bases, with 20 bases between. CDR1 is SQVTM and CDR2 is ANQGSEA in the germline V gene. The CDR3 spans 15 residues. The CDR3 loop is CSAPSWDGFQETQYF. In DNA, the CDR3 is TGCAGCGCCCCCTCATGGGACGGATTTCAAGAGACCCAGTACTTC.

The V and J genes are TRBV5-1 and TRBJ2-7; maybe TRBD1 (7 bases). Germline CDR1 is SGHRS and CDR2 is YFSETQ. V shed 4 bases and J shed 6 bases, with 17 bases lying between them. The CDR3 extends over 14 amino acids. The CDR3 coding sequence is TGCGCCAGCAGCCGGTGGACAGGAGCGGGCGAGCAGTACTTC. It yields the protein CASSRWTGAGEQYF.

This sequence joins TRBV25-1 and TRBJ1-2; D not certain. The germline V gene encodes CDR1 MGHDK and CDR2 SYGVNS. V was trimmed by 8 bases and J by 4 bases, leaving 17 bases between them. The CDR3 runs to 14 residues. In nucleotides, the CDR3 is TGTGCCAGCCCTGACGGCAACCTCTTCTATGGCTACACCTTC. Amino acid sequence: CASPDGNLFYGYTF.

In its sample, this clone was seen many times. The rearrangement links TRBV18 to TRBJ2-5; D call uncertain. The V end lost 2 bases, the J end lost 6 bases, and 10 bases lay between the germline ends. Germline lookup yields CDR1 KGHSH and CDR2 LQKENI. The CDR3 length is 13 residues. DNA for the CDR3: TGTGCCAGCTCACCAGAAGGTATCAAGACCCAGTACTTC. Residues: CASSPEGIKTQYF.

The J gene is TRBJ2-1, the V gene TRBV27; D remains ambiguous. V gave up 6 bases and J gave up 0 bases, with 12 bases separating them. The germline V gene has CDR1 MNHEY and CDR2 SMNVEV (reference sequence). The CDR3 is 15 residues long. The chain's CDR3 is CASSQTWSSYNEQFF. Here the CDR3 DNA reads TGTGCCAGCAGCCAGACTTGGAGCTCCTACAATGAGCAGTTCTTC.

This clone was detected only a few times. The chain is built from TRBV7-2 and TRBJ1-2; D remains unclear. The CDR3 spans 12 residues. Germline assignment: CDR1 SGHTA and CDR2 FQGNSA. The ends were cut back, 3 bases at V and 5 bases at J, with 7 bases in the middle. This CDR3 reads CASSFRLYGYTF. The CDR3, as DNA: TGTGCCAGCAGCTTTCGGTTATATGGCTACACCTTC.

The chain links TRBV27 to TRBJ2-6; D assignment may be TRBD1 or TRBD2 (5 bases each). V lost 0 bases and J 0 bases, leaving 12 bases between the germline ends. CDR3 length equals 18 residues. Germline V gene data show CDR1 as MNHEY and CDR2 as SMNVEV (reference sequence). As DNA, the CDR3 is TGTGCCAGCAGTTTATCGAGGGGCCGCGGCTCTGGGGCCAACGTCCTGACTTTC. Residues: CASSLSRGRGSGANVLTF.

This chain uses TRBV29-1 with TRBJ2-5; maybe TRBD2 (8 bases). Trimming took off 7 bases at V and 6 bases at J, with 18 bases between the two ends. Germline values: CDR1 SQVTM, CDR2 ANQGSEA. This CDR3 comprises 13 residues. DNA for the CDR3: TGCAGCGCCCGGGCGGGGGGACAGAAGACCCAGTACTTC. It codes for CSARAGGQKTQYF.

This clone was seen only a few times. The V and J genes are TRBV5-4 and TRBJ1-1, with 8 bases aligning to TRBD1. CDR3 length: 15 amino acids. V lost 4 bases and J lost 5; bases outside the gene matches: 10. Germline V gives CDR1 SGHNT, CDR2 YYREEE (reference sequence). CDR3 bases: TGTGCCAGCAGCAGGACAGGGAGACTTTTGACTGAAGCTTTCTTT. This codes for CASSRTGRLLTEAFF.

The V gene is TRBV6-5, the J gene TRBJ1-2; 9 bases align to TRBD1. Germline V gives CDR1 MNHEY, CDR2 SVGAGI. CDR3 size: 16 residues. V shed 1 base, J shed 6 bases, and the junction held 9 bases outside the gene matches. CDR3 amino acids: CASSYWGQGPGDGYTF. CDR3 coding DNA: TGTGCCAGCAGTTACTGGGGACAGGGACCGGGAGATGGCTACACCTTC.

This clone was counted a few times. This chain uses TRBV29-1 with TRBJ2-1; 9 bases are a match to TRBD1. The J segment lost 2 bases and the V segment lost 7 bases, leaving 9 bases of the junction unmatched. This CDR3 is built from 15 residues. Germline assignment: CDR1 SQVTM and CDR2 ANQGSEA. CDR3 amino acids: CSAVITGGTYNEQFF. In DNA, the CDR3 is TGCAGCGCCGTAATAACAGGGGGCACCTACAATGAGCAGTTCTTC.